Presented here are 26 T cell receptor beta chains from one specimen sequenced in a study of blood T cell repertoires in COVID-19. Repertoires were generated with immunoSEQ multiplex PCR, while TCRdb's copy carries only in-frame clones and drops some. Counted here are 70,000 to 90,000 clones, approximately 86% occurring once; the ten biggest clones make up over 6%. Sequencing was done on a sample of peripheral blood. The source of these receptors is a man older than 75 with COVID-19, enrolled during active disease.

The chain carries TRBV7-3 and TRBJ2-2; the D gene is possibly TRBD1 (6 bases). There are 17 residues in the CDR3. The V end lost 4 bases, the J end lost 0 bases, and 15 bases lay between the germline ends. Germline lookup yields CDR1 SGHTA and CDR2 FQGTGA. The CDR3 nucleotides are TGTGCCAGCAGCTCCCCCGCAGGGGTCGCGAACACCGGGGAGCTGTTTTTT. Protein sequence: CASSSPAGVANTGELFF. The full variable domain, rest sourced from reference TRBV7-3 and TRBJ2-2, is GAGVSQTPSNKVTEKGKYVELRCDPISGHTALYWYRQSLGQGPEFLIYFQGTGAADDSGLPNDRFFAVRPEGSVSTLKIQRTERGDSAVYLCASSSPAGVANTGELFFGEGSRLTVL.

V and J are TRBV18 and TRBJ1-2; the D gene is possibly TRBD1 (5 bases). The CDR3 sequence is 14 residues long. In germline, CDR1 is KGHSH, CDR2 LQKENI. Trimming took off 3 bases at V and 1 base at J, with 9 bases between the two ends. The CDR3 DNA reads TGTGCCAGCTCACCGGGGGGAATTAACTATGGCTACACCTTC. Its protein is CASSPGGINYGYTF.

The chain is built from TRBV5-1 and TRBJ2-1, with D hard to call. CDR3 length: 11 amino acids. From germline, CDR1 is SGHRS and CDR2 YFSETQ. V was clipped by 4 bases and J by 9 bases, with 8 bases between them. CDR3 DNA: TGCGCCAGCAGCACGACGGGTGAGCAGTTCTTC. Its protein product is CASSTTGEQFF.

The chain joins TRBV5-4 to TRBJ1-2; D might be TRBD1 (5 bases). Trimming pared 3 bases from V and 8 bases from J, leaving 20 bases between. Germline CDR1 is SGHNT and CDR2 is YYREEE (reference sequence). This CDR3 spans 15 amino acids. For the CDR3, the DNA is TGTGCCAGCAGCTCCAGCCCAGGGTTGACGGGCGGCTACACCTTC. This codes for CASSSSPGLTGGYTF.

CDR3 DNA: TGTGCCAGCACCGGGACAGGGGAGGCTGAAGCTTTCTTT. Translation: CASTGTGEAEAFF. The rearrangement uses TRBV19 and TRBJ1-1; 10 bases match TRBD1. CDR1 and CDR2 from the germline V gene are LNHDA and SQIVND (reference sequence). V shed 9 bases, J shed 6 bases, and the junction held 7 bases outside the gene matches. CDR3 length: 13 amino acids.

V and J are TRBV5-4 and TRBJ2-4; 9 bases agree with TRBD1. Germline loops: CDR1 SGHNT, CDR2 YYREEE (reference sequence). This CDR3 region has 15 residues. The junction had 9 bases not matched to a gene; V was cut back by 3 bases and J by 8 bases. The CDR3 bases are TGTGCCAGCAGCTACCCCGGGACAGGGATGGACATTCAGTACTTC. Its protein product is CASSYPGTGMDIQYF.

On this clone itself: The same CDR3 arises from other DNA sequences in this sample as well. CDR3 DNA: TGTGCCAGCAGCTACAGGGGCTATAATTCACCCCTCCACTTT. It specifies CASSYRGYNSPLHF. V is TRBV7-2 and J is TRBJ1-6; 7 bases line up with TRBD1. The germline CDR1 and CDR2 sequences are SGHTA and FQGNSA. The CDR3 length is 14 residues. Germline trimming cut 4 bases from V and 3 bases from J; bases unmatched to any gene: 0.

The rearrangement joins TRBV12-3 or TRBV12-4 to TRBJ1-1, with D maybe TRBD1 (6 bases). The CDR3 is 13 residues long. The V end lost 3 bases, the J end lost 7 bases, and 12 bases lay between the germline ends. CDR3: CASSLGLDSEAFF. Written as DNA, the CDR3 is TGTGCCAGCAGTTTGGGCCTGGACAGTGAAGCTTTCTTT.

Concerning this clone itself: An end of the junction does not agree with germline; a read error may underlie this. This chain joins TRBV5-5 and TRBJ1-1; tentatively, D is TRBD1 (5 bases). CDR1 is SGHKS, CDR2 YYEKEE, per germline (reference sequence). The CDR3 totals 15 residues. DNA of the CDR3: TGTGCCAGCACCTTGCGGTGGGGTCGGGGGACTGAAGCTTTCTTT. As protein: CASTLRWGRGTEAFF.

The CDR3 region is CASSFEAGPYGYTF. The DNA of the CDR3 is TGCGCCAGCAGCTTCGAGGCAGGGCCCTATGGCTACACCTTC. The chain combines TRBV5-1 with TRBJ1-2; D is perhaps TRBD1 (5 bases). With 2 bases removed from V and 4 bases from J, the gap between germline ends came to 12 bases. The CDR3 contains 14 residues. Germline loops: CDR1 SGHRS, CDR2 YFSETQ.

The rearrangement links TRBV5-1 to TRBJ2-7; the D gene is possibly TRBD1 (6 bases). V gave up 4 bases and J gave up 0 bases, with 20 bases separating them. Germline CDR1 and CDR2: SGHRS and YFSETQ. The CDR3 spans 17 residues. CDR3 sequence (DNA): TGCGCCAGCAGCCGGACGCCTATACAGGGAACCTCCTACGAGCAGTACTTC. Translation gives CASSRTPIQGTSYEQYF.

This chain joins TRBV9 and TRBJ2-7; 7 bases are shared with TRBD1. Germline CDR1 and CDR2: SGDLS and YYNGEE. There are 15 residues in the CDR3. V lost 4 bases to trimming and J lost 6 bases; unmatched junction nucleotides: 13. CDR3 nucleotide sequence: TGTGCCAGCAGCCCCCAGAAGACAGGGCCCAGCGAGCAGTACTTC. It codes for CASSPQKTGPSEQYF. Full variable domain (rest looked up from reference TRBV9 and TRBJ2-7): DSGVTQTPKHLITATGQRVTLRCSPRSGDLSVYWYQQSLDQGLQFLIQYYNGEERAKGNILERFSAQQFPDLHSELNLSSLELGDSALYFCASSPQKTGPSEQYFGPGTRLTVT.

The chain has TRBV7-8 and TRBJ1-5; TRBD1 matches at 7 bases. Germline V gives CDR1 SGHVS, CDR2 FQNEAQ. The CDR3 is 15 amino acids. Germline trimming cut 3 bases from V and 3 bases from J; bases unmatched to any gene: 5. The CDR3, as DNA: TGTGCCAGCAGCTTGACAGGGTGGGCCAATCAGCCCCAGCATTTT. Protein sequence: CASSLTGWANQPQHF.

This chain links TRBV7-9 with TRBJ2-7; the D is unclear. Germline V gene data show CDR1 as SEHNR and CDR2 as FQNEAQ (reference sequence). The V end lost 5 bases, the J end lost 3 bases, and 8 bases lay between the germline ends. This CDR3 is 12 amino acids long. The CDR3 reads CASSPIGYEQYF. DNA of the CDR3: TGTGCCAGCAGCCCAATCGGCTACGAGCAGTACTTC.

This chain uses TRBV4-2 with TRBJ1-4; possible D gene TRBD1, 6 bases. CDR3 length: 15 residues. Trimming cost V 1 base and J 12 bases, with 18 bases left between them. Germline V gives CDR1 LGHNA, CDR2 YNFKEQ. The CDR3 protein is CASSQVGTSERELFF. The CDR3 DNA reads TGTGCCAGCAGCCAAGTTGGGACATCCGAGAGAGAACTGTTTTTT.

The rearrangement links TRBV10-3 to TRBJ1-3; no clear D gene. V gave up 0 bases and J gave up 3 bases, with 9 bases separating them. Germline lookup yields CDR1 ENHRY and CDR2 SYGVKD. The CDR3 is made up of 15 amino acids. The CDR3 coding sequence is TGTGCCATCAGTGAGTCAGAGGAGGGTGGAAACACCATATATTTT. Amino acids: CAISESEEGGNTIYF.

About this clone: The sample carries other DNA sequences with the same CDR3. The V and J genes are TRBV7-2 and TRBJ2-3; D gene ambiguous. The CDR3 has 12 residues. Germline loops: CDR1 SGHTA, CDR2 FQGNSA. Trimming took 5 bases from V and 0 from J, leaving 3 bases between them. CDR3 sequence (DNA): TGTGCCAGCAGCCCGAGCACAGATACGCAGTATTTT. It translates to CASSPSTDTQYF.

The DNA of the CDR3 is TGCGCCAGCAGCCCTGGACTAGCGTCGACTCAAGAGACCCAGTACTTC. Amino acid sequence: CASSPGLASTQETQYF. The chain is built from TRBV5-1 and TRBJ2-5, with 9 bases fitting TRBD2. In germline, CDR1 is SGHRS, CDR2 YFSETQ. V gave up 4 bases and J gave up 2 bases; unmatched junction bases: 9. The CDR3 has 16 amino acids.

The genes are TRBV10-2 and TRBJ2-5; no clear D gene. Between the trimmed V and J ends, which lost 3 bases and 5 bases, there was a span of 7 bases. This CDR3 region has 12 residues. Germline V gene lookup returns CDR1 WSHSY and CDR2 SAAADI. Here the CDR3 DNA reads TGCGCCAGCAGTGATCTCCCGGAGACCCAGTACTTC. Its protein product is CASSDLPETQYF.

V is TRBV13 and J is TRBJ2-7; 7 bases fit TRBD1. V trimming: 7 bases; J trimming: 3 bases; junction bases outside the gene matches: 6. The germline CDR1 and CDR2 sequences are PRHDT and FYEKMQ (reference sequence). This CDR3 is 13 amino acids long. The CDR3 reads CASNRQGDYEQYF. The DNA for the CDR3 is TGTGCCAGCAACCGACAGGGAGACTACGAGCAGTACTTC.

V and J are TRBV5-1 and TRBJ2-1; D is perhaps TRBD2 (6 bases). Between the trimmed V and J ends, which lost 5 bases and 4 bases, there was a span of 13 bases. Germline CDR1 SGHRS, CDR2 YFSETQ. This CDR3 region has 14 residues. Here the CDR3 DNA reads TGCGCCAGCAGGCCCGGGACTCTTTACAATGAGCAGTTCTTC. It encodes CASRPGTLYNEQFF.

The rearrangement uses TRBV7-9 and TRBJ1-6; D unclear. This CDR3 region has 14 residues. Trimming took 2 bases from V and 5 from J, leaving 7 bases between them. Germline values: CDR1 SEHNR, CDR2 FQNEAQ (reference sequence). CDR3 bases: TGTGCCAGCAGCTTAACGGGAGATAATTCACCCCTCCACTTT. Translation gives CASSLTGDNSPLHF.

The rearrangement joins TRBV24-1 to TRBJ1-2; D not certain. From germline, CDR1 is KGHDR and CDR2 SFDVKD. The CDR3 runs to 14 residues. V was trimmed by 2 bases and J by 4 bases, leaving 10 bases between them. The CDR3 loop is CATSDSGVSYGYTF. The CDR3 DNA follows: TGTGCCACCAGTGATTCTGGAGTGAGCTATGGCTACACCTTC.

The chain uses TRBV2 and TRBJ2-1, with 10 bases matching TRBD1. The CDR3 is made up of 15 amino acids. CDR1 and CDR2 (germline): SNHLY, FYNNEI. Trimming cost V 6 bases and J 0 bases; bases outside gene matches: 2. In DNA form, the CDR3 reads TGTGCCAGCAGGGGACAGGGGCCCTCCTACAATGAGCAGTTCTTC. Translated: CASRGQGPSYNEQFF.

V usage is TRBV3-1 (or the pseudogene TRBV3-2) and J usage is TRBJ1-4; no firm D call. This CDR3 spans 19 amino acids. Germline CDR1 and CDR2: LGHDT and YNNKEL (reference sequence). V lost 1 base to trimming and J lost 3 bases, with 21 bases between them. The CDR3 DNA sequence: TGTGCCAGCAGCCAAGTCTCTGACGGGGAACGTTTAGCTAATGAAAAACTGTTTTTT. Residues: CASSQVSDGERLANEKLFF.

CDR3 residues: CAISTGLEADTQYF. CDR3 nucleotide sequence: TGTGCCATCAGTACCGGACTAGAGGCAGATACGCAGTATTTT. The rearrangement links TRBV10-3 to TRBJ2-3; 7 bases are a match to TRBD2. CDR1 is ENHRY and CDR2 is SYGVKD in the germline V gene. This CDR3 is 14 amino acids long. With V trimmed by 5 bases and J by 4 bases, 6 bases remained unmatched.